A single sample is the source of the 26 T cell receptor beta chains below, sequenced in a study of T cells in Graves' hyperthyroidism and ophthalmopathy. Template material for amplifying TCR beta CDR3 regions consisted of RNA transcripts. HTBI primers were employed in a first-round RT-PCR of the TCR CDR3. TCRdb analysed the multiplex PCR reads with MiXCR anew, one entry per CDR3 protein. The sample consists of fewer than 450,000 distinct CDR3 sequences, approximately 18% of them appearing once. Sequences were obtained from blood. The receptor source for this set is a woman in her twenties or thirties with Graves' hyperthyroidism that later progressed to Graves' ophthalmopathy.

This clonotype was seen a few times. The chain recombines TRBV12-3 or TRBV12-4 with TRBJ2-1; a possible D gene is TRBD1 (5 bases). The length of the CDR3 is 14 residues. V gave up 8 bases and J gave up 4 bases, with 15 bases separating them. The CDR3 bases are TGTGCCAGCGGCCTAGGGGCGTCTTACAATGAGCAGTTCTTC. Residues: CASGLGASYNEQFF.

Many counts were recorded for this clonotype. This chain uses TRBV11-2 with TRBJ2-3; 11 bases agree with TRBD2. This CDR3 has 16 amino acids. Germline-derived CDR1 and CDR2 are SGHAT and FQNNGV. The V and J ends lost 1 base and 3 bases, in that order; junction bases with no gene match: 3. CDR3 protein: CASSLATSGITDTQYF. Here the CDR3 DNA reads TGTGCCAGCAGCTTAGCGACTAGCGGGATTACAGATACGCAGTATTTT.

This clonotype was seen ten or more times. The V and J genes are TRBV7-2 and TRBJ2-1, with 7 bases that match TRBD1. CDR3 length: 15 residues. The J segment lost 6 bases and the V segment lost 5 bases, leaving 10 bases of the junction unmatched. Per the germline V gene, CDR1 is SGHTA and CDR2 is FQGNSA. The CDR3 spells CASSLVRDSFNEQFF. The CDR3 coding sequence is TGTGCCAGCAGCCTGGTCCGGGACAGTTTCAATGAGCAGTTCTTC.

This clonotype was observed many times. The chain recombines TRBV11-2 with TRBJ2-7; 10 bases are shared with TRBD1. V dropped 4 bases and J dropped 6; count of bases not matched to a gene: 9. This CDR3 spans 15 amino acids. Per the germline V gene, CDR1 is SGHAT and CDR2 is FQNNGV. The CDR3 nucleotides read TGTGCCAGCAGCTCCGGGACAGGGGTTCTCCGCGAGCAGTACTTC. Translating it yields CASSSGTGVLREQYF.

The rearrangement uses TRBV29-1 and TRBJ2-6; D possibly corresponds to TRBD2 (5 bases). CDR3 length: 17 residues. V was clipped by 8 bases and J by 0 bases, with 20 bases between them. The germline gives CDR1 SQVTM, CDR2 ANQGSEA. The chain's CDR3 is CSKRFTNTASGANVLTF. In DNA form, the CDR3 reads TGCAGCAAGCGGTTTACCAACACGGCCTCTGGGGCCAACGTCCTGACTTTC.

This clonotype came up many times. This chain uses TRBV27 with TRBJ1-2, with 8 bases matching TRBD1. The V and J ends lost 5 bases and 4 bases, in that order; junction bases with no gene match: 12. The CDR3 runs 16 residues. Germline V gene data show CDR1 as MNHEY and CDR2 as SMNVEV (reference sequence). The CDR3 reads CASSPRQGLESYGYTF. In nucleotides, the CDR3 is TGTGCCAGCAGTCCACGACAGGGGTTGGAAAGCTATGGCTACACCTTC.

The table lists this clonotype with many counts. The rearrangement uses TRBV7-2 and TRBJ1-5; 8 nucleotides match TRBD1. V gave up 3 bases and J gave up 2 bases; unmatched junction bases: 6. CDR3 length: 16 amino acids. Germline V gives CDR1 SGHTA, CDR2 FQGNSA. The chain's CDR3 is CASSFGRGRGNQPQHF. DNA of the CDR3: TGTGCCAGCAGCTTTGGCAGGGGGCGCGGCAATCAGCCCCAGCATTTT.

This clonotype has a count of ten or more. This chain uses TRBV12-3 or TRBV12-4 with TRBJ2-1; D might be TRBD2 (5 bases). The CDR3 loop spans 16 amino acids. Trimming removed 2 bases from V and 2 bases from J, with 13 bases in between. CDR3 residues: CASSLTWESPYNEQFF. The CDR3, as DNA: TGTGCCAGCAGTTTAACGTGGGAGTCCCCCTACAATGAGCAGTTCTTC.

This clonotype was recorded at least ten times. J is TRBJ1-1 and V is TRBV5-1; D call uncertain. V gave up 2 bases and J gave up 0 bases, with 17 bases separating them. Looked up from germline, CDR1 is SGHRS and CDR2 is YFSETQ. CDR3 length: 17 amino acids. CDR3: CASSFGSSPGMNTEAFF. The CDR3 region has the DNA TGCGCCAGCAGCTTTGGATCGAGTCCAGGAATGAACACTGAAGCTTTCTTT.

This clonotype came up many times. The chain recombines TRBV29-1 with TRBJ1-5, with D uncertain. Trimming pared 7 bases from V and 0 bases from J, leaving 13 bases between. This CDR3 spans 14 amino acids. CDR1 SQVTM and CDR2 ANQGSEA come from the germline V gene. The CDR3 bases are TGCAGCGCAATAAGCGGTGATAGCAATCAGCCCCAGCATTTT. Protein sequence: CSAISGDSNQPQHF.

At least ten counts were recorded for this clonotype. The chain recombines TRBV28 with TRBJ1-1, with D uncertain. The V gene lost 3 bases and the J gene lost 5 bases, with 7 bases spanning the gap. Germline CDR1 is MDHEN and CDR2 is SYDVKM. This CDR3 comprises 12 residues. Here the CDR3 reads CASSFPGTEAFF. The CDR3 coding sequence is TGTGCCAGCAGTTTTCCGGGTACTGAAGCTTTCTTT.

This clonotype was observed at least ten times. For the CDR3, the DNA is TGTGCCAGCAGCCTTAGACTAGCGGGGGGCACCAAGAAAGAGACCCAGTACTTC. Its protein product is CASSLRLAGGTKKETQYF. The V gene is TRBV7-8, the J gene TRBJ2-5; 13 bases map to TRBD2. Germline trimming cut 5 bases from V and 3 bases from J; bases unmatched to any gene: 12. The CDR3 consists of 18 residues. CDR1 and CDR2 from the germline V gene are SGHVS and FQNEAQ.

With regard to this clonotype: This may come from a read error, since a much larger clone is one base off. The V and J genes are TRBV6-1 and TRBJ2-7, with TRBD2 matching over 13 bases. This CDR3 region has 15 residues. The trim removed 6 bases at V and 0 bases at J, leaving 2 bases unmatched. Germline V lookup: CDR1 MNHNS, CDR2 SASEGT. CDR3 sequence: CASRRTSGSSYEQYF. CDR3 DNA sequence: TGTGCCAGCAGACGGACTAGCGGGAGCTCCTACGAGCAGTACTTC.

This clonotype was observed at least ten times. V is TRBV18 and J is TRBJ2-5, with TRBD1 matching over 8 bases. V shed 6 bases, J shed 5 bases, and the junction held 8 bases outside the gene matches. Per the germline V gene, CDR1 is KGHSH and CDR2 is LQKENI. This CDR3 contains 14 residues. The CDR3 protein is CASSADRARETQYF. CDR3 sequence (DNA): TGTGCCAGCTCGGCGGACAGGGCACGGGAGACCCAGTACTTC. The entire variable domain, with the rest obtained from reference TRBV18 and TRBJ2-5, is as follows: NAGVMQNPRHLVRRRGQEARLRCSPMKGHSHVYWYRQLPEEGLKFMVYLQKENIIDESGMPKERFSAEFPKEGPSILRIQQVVRGDSAAYFCASSADRARETQYFGPGTRLLVL.

This clonotype was counted only a few times. CDR3 in amino acids: CASSLVAGGPPEQETQYF. The CDR3 nucleotides are TGTGCCAGCAGCTTAGTAGCGGGGGGGCCTCCGGAGCAAGAGACCCAGTACTTC. The chain joins TRBV7-8 to TRBJ2-5; TRBD2 matches at 11 bases. CDR1 is SGHVS, CDR2 FQNEAQ, per germline. The CDR3 totals 18 residues. V lost 1 base, J lost 2 bases, and 9 bases stayed unmatched.

This clonotype was seen many times. V is TRBV29-1 and J is TRBJ1-4; no reliable D call. There are 13 residues in the CDR3. The germline CDR1 and CDR2 sequences are SQVTM and ANQGSEA. The CDR3 nucleotides read TGCAGGATAGGAGGTTTTGTGAATGAAAAACTGTTTTTT. Translating gives CRIGGFVNEKLFF.

This clonotype was observed at least ten times. The chain links TRBV7-9 to TRBJ2-7, with TRBD1 matching over 9 bases. With V trimmed by 5 bases and J by 7 bases, 9 bases remained unmatched. Germline CDR1 SEHNR, CDR2 FQNEAQ (reference sequence). The CDR3 extends over 14 amino acids. The chain's CDR3 is CASSPPGTGCEQYF. DNA of the CDR3: TGTGCCAGCAGCCCCCCCGGGACAGGGTGTGAGCAGTACTTC.

This clonotype showed up just a few times. This chain joins TRBV30 and TRBJ2-3; D uncertain. Germline V gene sequence: CDR1 GTSNPN, CDR2 SVGIG (reference sequence). Trimming took off 3 bases at V and 3 bases at J, with 7 bases between the two ends. This CDR3 contains 12 residues. CDR3 sequence: CAWSRYTDTQYF. DNA for the CDR3: TGTGCCTGGAGCAGATATACAGATACGCAGTATTTT.

This clonotype was seen many times. The chain combines TRBV12-3 or TRBV12-4 with TRBJ2-1; 8 bases map to TRBD2. J gave up 2 bases and V 7 bases, and 4 bases lay outside the gene matches. This CDR3 comprises 14 residues. The CDR3 region has the DNA TGTGCCAGCACCGGGGGGGGTACCTACAATGAGCAGTTCTTC. Protein product: CASTGGGTYNEQFF.

Note on this clonotype: The limits of the CDR3 on the DNA are not certain, so only TCRdb's listed CDR3 is given. This chain connects TRBV19 to TRBJ1-2. Germline lookup yields CDR1 LNHDA and CDR2 SQIVND (reference sequence). The length of the CDR3 is 11 amino acids, counting both ends. CDR3 amino acids: CASTSGYGYTF.

This clonotype turned up a few times. This chain connects TRBV6-1 to TRBJ2-5; unclear D gene. Deletions cut 2 bases from V and 2 bases from J, with 6 bases between. The CDR3 contains 13 residues. The germline V gene has CDR1 MNHNS and CDR2 SASEGT. CDR3 DNA sequence: TGTGCCAGCAGTGAACCCTTGCAAGAGACCCAGTACTTC. It yields the protein CASSEPLQETQYF.

The chain joins TRBV5-1 to TRBJ2-5, with D possibly matching TRBD2 (5 bases). Trimming cost V 0 bases and J 1 base, with 13 bases left between them. Per germline, CDR1 SGHRS and CDR2 YFSETQ. The CDR3 extends over 16 amino acids. CDR3 amino acids: CASSLGPAEAQETQYF. As DNA, the CDR3 is TGCGCCAGCAGCTTGGGTCCGGCGGAGGCCCAAGAGACCCAGTACTTC.

At least ten counts were recorded for this clonotype. The chain couples TRBV6-1 to TRBJ1-2, with 11 bases lining up with TRBD1. The V gene's germline CDR1 is MNHNS and CDR2 SASEGT. CDR3 size: 14 residues. The ends lost 5 bases at V and 6 bases at J; junction bases unmatched: 5. DNA of the CDR3: TGTGCCAGCAGTTTTGGACAGGGGGCCGATGGCTACACCTTC. The encoded protein is CASSFGQGADGYTF.

The table lists this clonotype with many counts. This chain joins TRBV20-1 and TRBJ1-2; D not certain. Germline V gives CDR1 DFQATT, CDR2 SNEGSKA (reference sequence). The length of the CDR3 is 15 residues. V gave up 2 bases and J gave up 0 bases, with 13 bases separating them. Written as DNA, the CDR3 is TGCAGTGCTAGAATCTTAGGAGCGACTAACTATGGCTACACCTTC. Translating gives CSARILGATNYGYTF.

This clonotype was seen at least ten times. The rearrangement links TRBV5-1 to TRBJ2-2, with D possibly being TRBD1 or TRBD2 (5 bases each). Deletions cut 3 bases from V and 0 bases from J, with 12 bases between. Germline V gives CDR1 SGHRS, CDR2 YFSETQ. This CDR3 has 16 amino acids. CDR3 sequence reads: CASSSPGRTNTGELFF. CDR3 sequence (DNA): TGCGCCAGCAGCTCACCGGGACGGACGAACACCGGGGAGCTGTTTTTT. The whole variable domain, filled in from reference TRBV5-1 and TRBJ2-2, reads KAGVTQTPRYLIKTRGQQVTLSCSPISGHRSVSWYQQTPGQGLQFLFEYFSETQRNKGNFPGRFSGRQFSNSRSEMNVSTLELGDSALYLCASSSPGRTNTGELFFGEGSRLTVL.

Ten or more counts support this clonotype. The V gene is TRBV6-1, the J gene TRBJ2-7, with D tentatively TRBD2 (5 bases). This CDR3 is built from 19 residues. Trimming cost V 1 base and J 2 bases, with 24 bases left between them. CDR1 is MNHNS and CDR2 is SASEGT in the germline V gene. CDR3 amino acids: CASSEGSQSGWEPTYEQYF. In DNA form, the CDR3 reads TGTGCCAGCAGTGAAGGGAGCCAGAGTGGGTGGGAGCCCACCTACGAGCAGTACTTC.